The 27 T cell receptor beta chains reported below all come from one sample, sequenced in a study of control samples from healthy donors and cancer patients. Profiled with immunoSEQ multiplex PCR; TCRdb holds only in-frame clones, not every one. The sample yields about 170,000 clones, 88% seen once. The material sequenced was blood. Receptor source: a woman in her twenties or thirties in good health.

This sequence joins TRBV4-1 and TRBJ2-3; 8 bases match TRBD2. J gave up 4 bases and V 7 bases, and 4 bases lay outside the gene matches. The CDR3 runs to 13 residues. CDR1 and CDR2 (germline): MGHRA, YSYEKL. DNA of the CDR3: TGCGCCAGCACCGGACTAGCTGCAGATACGCAGTATTTT. Residues: CASTGLAADTQYF.

This clone was seen just once. V and J are TRBV2 and TRBJ1-2; D unclear. The germline V gene has CDR1 SNHLY and CDR2 FYNNEI. The CDR3 covers 13 residues. Trimming removed 5 bases at V and 4 bases at J, with 11 bases between. CDR3 bases: TGTGCCAGCAGTCCTCGTGGGCTCTATGGCTACACCTTC. Residues: CASSPRGLYGYTF.

This chain joins TRBV7-9 and TRBJ2-3; unclear D gene. This CDR3 comprises 15 residues. Trimming shortened V by 1 base and J by 4 bases, and 12 bases separated the two germline ends. CDR1 and CDR2 from the germline V gene are SEHNR and FQNEAQ (reference sequence). CDR3 sequence: CASSLEGDEADTQYF. The DNA for the CDR3 is TGTGCCAGCAGCTTAGAGGGTGACGAGGCAGATACGCAGTATTTT.

The chain combines TRBV7-9 with TRBJ1-1; 8 bases are shared with TRBD1. CDR3 size: 16 residues. The germline gives CDR1 SEHNR, CDR2 FQNEAQ (reference sequence). Losses at the gene ends were 2 bases for V and 2 bases for J; bases not matched to a gene: 7. CDR3 sequence: CASSLSWGQVNTEAFF. For the CDR3, the DNA is TGTGCCAGCAGCTTATCTTGGGGACAGGTAAACACTGAAGCTTTCTTT.

The chain combines TRBV7-9 with TRBJ2-3; no clear D gene. Trimming shortened V by 3 bases and J by 8 bases, and 6 bases separated the two germline ends. Germline CDR1 and CDR2: SEHNR and FQNEAQ (reference sequence). CDR3 length: 11 residues. CDR3 amino acids: CASSFSGTQYF. CDR3 nucleotides: TGTGCCAGCAGCTTCTCGGGTACGCAGTATTTT.

This chain connects TRBV15 to TRBJ2-1; TRBD2 matches 9 bases. The CDR3 sequence is 13 residues long. Germline V gene sequence: CDR1 LNHNV, CDR2 YYDKDF (reference sequence). Trimming at V came to 0 bases and at J to 13 bases, leaving 4 bases not matched to a gene. The CDR3 loop reads CATSREPSGTQFF. For the CDR3, the DNA is TGTGCCACCAGCAGAGAGCCTAGCGGGACCCAGTTCTTC.

The chain has TRBV19 and TRBJ1-5, with a weak D call TRBD1 (5 bases). Trimming left V 5 bases short and J 2 bases short, with 16 bases between. Germline assignment: CDR1 LNHDA and CDR2 SQIVND (reference sequence). The length of the CDR3 is 16 residues. This CDR3 reads CASSPSPGMGNQPQHF. Here the CDR3 DNA reads TGTGCCAGTAGTCCCTCACCAGGGATGGGCAATCAGCCCCAGCATTTT. The whole variable domain, remainder taken from reference TRBV19 and TRBJ1-5, is DGGITQSPKYLFRKEGQNVTLSCEQNLNHDAMYWYRQDPGQGLRLIYYSQIVNDFQKGDIAEGYSVSREKKESFPLTVTSAQKNPTAFYLCASSPSPGMGNQPQHFGDGTRLSIL.

The chain uses TRBV4-1 and TRBJ1-2, with D unresolved. V was pared by 0 bases and J by 3 bases, with 8 bases between. Germline lookup yields CDR1 MGHRA and CDR2 YSYEKL. CDR3 length equals 14 residues. Here the CDR3 DNA reads TGCGCCAGCAGCCAAGACACGGGGTACTATGGCTACACCTTC. This codes for CASSQDTGYYGYTF.

This rearrangement joins TRBV7-9 to TRBJ2-6, with 10 bases identical to TRBD1. CDR1 is SEHNR and CDR2 is FQNEAQ in the germline V gene (reference sequence). Trimming removed 6 bases from V and 0 bases from J; junction bases left unmatched: 11. CDR3 length: 19 residues. The DNA for the CDR3 is TGTGCCAGCAGGAAAAGCGGGACAGGGGCCCTCTCTGGGGCCAACGTCCTGACTTTC. Its translation: CASRKSGTGALSGANVLTF.

The rearrangement joins TRBV6-6 to TRBJ2-7, with D possibly being TRBD1 or TRBD2 (7 bases each). Trimming removed 5 bases at V and 1 base at J, with 15 bases between. The CDR3 extends over 15 amino acids. From germline, CDR1 is MNHNY and CDR2 SVGAGI (reference sequence). The CDR3 DNA sequence: TGTGCCAGCAGTGACCCCCAGGGGGGGTCCTACGAGCAGTACTTC. Translation gives CASSDPQGGSYEQYF.

This clone came up a few times. The rearrangement uses TRBV5-1 and TRBJ2-1; 10 positions match TRBD2. Per the germline V gene, CDR1 is SGHRS and CDR2 is YFSETQ. The J segment lost 5 bases and the V segment lost 0 bases, leaving 2 bases of the junction unmatched. This CDR3 is 15 amino acids long. DNA of the CDR3: TGCGCCAGCAGCTTGGACCTAGCGGGGGACAATGAGCAGTTCTTC. Translated, it gives CASSLDLAGDNEQFF.

This chain links TRBV2 with TRBJ2-1; tentative D call: TRBD2 (5 bases). V was shortened by 8 bases and J by 0 bases, with 14 bases between the two germline ends. This CDR3 contains 15 residues. Germline V gene data show CDR1 as SNHLY and CDR2 as FYNNEI. CDR3 loop: CASGPQGSSYNEQFF. CDR3 nucleotide sequence: TGTGCCAGCGGGCCTCAAGGGAGCTCCTACAATGAGCAGTTCTTC.

The J gene is TRBJ1-3, the V gene TRBV7-8; 9 bases fit TRBD1. The CDR3 contains 15 residues. Looked up from germline, CDR1 is SGHVS and CDR2 is FQNEAQ. With V trimmed by 3 bases and J by 11 bases, 11 bases remained unmatched. CDR3 region: CASSFSQGAGHPIYF. DNA of the CDR3: TGTGCCAGCAGCTTCTCACAGGGGGCTGGCCATCCCATATATTTT.

CDR3 protein: CASSLEGEAFF. The CDR3, as DNA: TGTGCCAGCAGCTTAGAGGGTGAAGCTTTCTTT. The chain couples TRBV13 to TRBJ1-1; D is undetermined. Germline CDR1 PRHDT, CDR2 FYEKMQ (reference sequence). This CDR3 region has 11 residues. V was trimmed by 1 base and J by 7 bases, leaving 4 bases between them.

CDR3 region: CASSLYPRGAEAFF. In DNA form, the CDR3 reads TGTGCCAGCAGCCTTTATCCCCGTGGGGCTGAAGCTTTCTTT. The chain carries TRBV14 and TRBJ1-1; no firm D call. The CDR3 contains 14 residues. CDR1 is SGHDN and CDR2 is FVKESK in the germline V gene. V lost 4 bases to trimming and J lost 6 bases, with 15 bases between them.

This clone was counted a few times. In DNA, the CDR3 is TGCAGCGTTGCCGAAGGAGGGTTGGGTAGCTACACCTTC. Translation: CSVAEGGLGSYTF. J is TRBJ1-2 and V is TRBV29-1, with D unclear. CDR1 SQVTM and CDR2 ANQGSEA come from the germline V gene. The V gene lost 4 bases and the J gene lost 9 bases, with 18 bases spanning the gap. This CDR3 is 13 amino acids long.

The chain links TRBV5-4 to TRBJ2-6, with 12 positions matching TRBD1. There are 18 residues in the CDR3. With 2 bases clipped from V and 1 base from J, the junction kept 4 bases outside the gene matches. Germline V CDR1 and CDR2: SGHNT, YYREEE (reference sequence). This chain's CDR3 is CASSFMGQGASGANVLTF. Written as DNA, the CDR3 is TGTGCCAGCAGCTTTATGGGACAGGGGGCGTCTGGGGCCAACGTCCTGACTTTC.

The CDR3 DNA reads TGTGCCAGCAGCGCGGGACAGCGCTCCTACGAGCAGTACTTC. Its translation is CASSAGQRSYEQYF. The V and J genes are TRBV5-6 and TRBJ2-7, with D tentatively TRBD1 (7 bases). Trimming pared 4 bases from V and 0 bases from J, leaving 11 bases between. Germline CDR1 is SGHDT and CDR2 is YYEEEE. The CDR3 contains 14 residues.

The rearrangement joins TRBV4-2 to TRBJ2-5, with 10 bases fitting TRBD2. This CDR3 region has 17 residues. With 1 base clipped from V and 3 bases from J, the junction kept 8 bases outside the gene matches. In germline, CDR1 is LGHNA, CDR2 YNFKEQ. CDR3 in amino acids: CASSQASGLAGEETQYF. The CDR3 DNA sequence: TGTGCCAGCAGCCAAGCATCGGGCCTAGCGGGGGAAGAGACCCAGTACTTC.

This sequence joins TRBV12-3 or TRBV12-4 and TRBJ1-6, with D uncertain. The CDR3 is 13 residues long. With 2 bases removed from V and 7 bases from J, the gap between germline ends came to 6 bases. As DNA, the CDR3 is TGTGCCAGCAGTTTAAGCGGGAATTCACCCCTCCACTTT. This translates into CASSLSGNSPLHF.

In its sample, this clone was seen once. The V and J genes are TRBV5-6 and TRBJ1-3; D remains unclear. Trimming pared 1 base from V and 0 bases from J, leaving 8 bases between. CDR3 length equals 15 residues. From germline, CDR1 is SGHDT and CDR2 YYEEEE. DNA of the CDR3: TGTGCCAGCAGCTTGACAGCCAGCTCTGGAAACACCATATATTTT. It codes for CASSLTASSGNTIYF.

This clone came up once. The chain uses TRBV12-3 or TRBV12-4 and TRBJ1-2; D remains ambiguous. V shed 3 bases and J shed 4 bases, with 9 bases lying between them. The CDR3 runs 13 residues. The CDR3, as DNA: TGTGCCAGCAGTTTTGCGAGTTTCTATGGCTACACCTTC. Protein product: CASSFASFYGYTF.

The rearrangement joins TRBV5-4 to TRBJ2-1; D remains unclear. V gave up 1 base and J gave up 7 bases, with 9 bases separating them. The CDR3 spans 13 residues. Germline-derived CDR1 and CDR2 are SGHNT and YYREEE (reference sequence). In DNA form, the CDR3 reads TGTGCCAGCAGCTTGAAGGTCCGGAATGAGCAGTTCTTC. Its protein product is CASSLKVRNEQFF.

In DNA, the CDR3 is TGTGCCAGCAGCTTAGTAGAAGAGACCCAGTACTTC. This encodes CASSLVEETQYF. The V and J genes are TRBV7-9 and TRBJ2-5; D uncertain. Trimming removed 1 base at V and 3 bases at J, with 3 bases between. CDR1 is SEHNR, CDR2 FQNEAQ, per germline (reference sequence). The CDR3 spans 12 residues.

The J gene is TRBJ1-1, the V gene TRBV5-4; no clear D. The germline V gene encodes CDR1 SGHNT and CDR2 YYREEE (reference sequence). CDR3 length: 12 amino acids. Trimming removed 0 bases at V and 6 bases at J, with 6 bases between. The CDR3 here is CASSLGGPEAFF. The CDR3 DNA follows: TGTGCCAGCAGCTTGGGTGGACCTGAAGCTTTCTTT. Complete variable domain (other parts from reference TRBV5-4 and TRBJ1-1): ETGVTQSPTHLIKTRGQQVTLRCSSQSGHNTVSWYQQALGQGPQFIFQYYREEENGRGNFPPRFSGLQFPNYSSELNVNALELDDSALYLCASSLGGPEAFFGQGTRLTVV.

The rearrangement uses TRBV30 and TRBJ1-2, with D unresolved. There are 15 residues in the CDR3. V lost 0 bases, J lost 8 bases, and 19 bases lay in between. The germline V gene encodes CDR1 GTSNPN and CDR2 SVGIG (reference sequence). Here the CDR3 DNA reads TGTGCCTGGAGTGTTTATTTGGAGGGAACAGACGGCTACACCTTC. Translating gives CAWSVYLEGTDGYTF.

The J gene is TRBJ1-1, the V gene TRBV10-3, with a weak D call TRBD1 (6 bases). The germline V gene encodes CDR1 ENHRY and CDR2 SYGVKD. The V end was cut by 10 bases, the J end by 0 bases, with 15 bases between. CDR3 length: 14 residues. CDR3 protein: CATQTGLMNTEAFF. The CDR3 nucleotides are TGTGCCACTCAGACAGGACTTATGAACACTGAAGCTTTCTTT.